One sample yielded the 20 T cell receptor beta chains listed below, sequenced in a study of chemoradiotherapy in HPV16-positive cancers. Profiled with immunoSEQ multiplex PCR; TCRdb holds only in-frame clones, not every one. The repertoire consists of some 5,000 clones, with 70% to 80% occurring once and the leading ten covering roughly 6.4%. This material consisted of tumor tissue, taken from a patient who underwent chemoradiotherapy. These receptors were obtained from a human donor with HPV-associated anogenital cancer.

This clone was observed a single time. J is TRBJ1-4 and V is TRBV30, with D tentatively TRBD1 (6 bases). The V and J ends lost 2 bases and 8 bases respectively, with 12 bases between them. The CDR3 sequence is 13 residues long. Germline lookup yields CDR1 GTSNPN and CDR2 SVGIG (reference sequence). The CDR3 loop is CAWSRGLGEKLFF. DNA of the CDR3: TGTGCCTGGAGTCGGGGGCTTGGGGAAAAACTGTTTTTT.

The chain carries TRBV28 and TRBJ2-7; no definite D call. This CDR3 region has 14 residues. The V gene lost 6 bases and the J gene lost 6 bases, with 18 bases spanning the gap. CDR1 and CDR2 (germline): MDHEN, SYDVKM. This chain's CDR3 is CASSPQQLYPEQYF. DNA for the CDR3: TGTGCCAGCAGCCCACAGCAGTTGTACCCCGAGCAGTACTTC.

V is TRBV5-6 and J is TRBJ2-3; weak D call: TRBD2 (7 bases). This CDR3 is 18 amino acids long. CDR1 is SGHDT and CDR2 is YYEEEE in the germline V gene. Between the trimmed V and J ends, which lost 4 bases and 2 bases, there was a span of 23 bases. The DNA of the CDR3 is TGTGCCAGCAGCCAACCCGGGGGAGGGGGGAGGGCCACAGATACGCAGTATTTT. It yields the protein CASSQPGGGGRATDTQYF.

The chain recombines TRBV11-2 with TRBJ2-7; 8 nucleotides match TRBD1. The CDR3 contains 14 residues. V was clipped by 6 bases and J by 2 bases; unmatched bases: 6. CDR1 is SGHAT and CDR2 is FQNNGV in the germline V gene. The CDR3 DNA reads as TGTGCCAGCAGACGGACAGGGTGGACCTACGAGCAGTACTTC. Protein: CASRRTGWTYEQYF.

The table lists this clone with a count of one. In the same sample, other DNA sequences code for this CDR3. V is TRBV7-2 and J is TRBJ1-2; D remains unclear. Germline V lookup: CDR1 SGHTA, CDR2 FQGNSA. The CDR3 is 12 residues long. The V and J ends lost 5 bases and 8 bases respectively, with 12 bases between them. CDR3 DNA: TGTGCCAGCAGCCCCGACGGGAACGGCTACACCTTC. This gives the protein CASSPDGNGYTF.

The chain is built from TRBV19 and TRBJ1-2; D perhaps matches TRBD1 (5 bases). CDR3 length equals 13 residues. V was shortened by 7 bases and J by 6 bases, with 15 bases between the two germline ends. Per germline, CDR1 LNHDA and CDR2 SQIVND (reference sequence). CDR3 protein: CASTVGGENGYTF. CDR3 nucleotide sequence: TGTGCCAGTACCGTCGGGGGGGAAAATGGCTACACCTTC. Together with reference TRBV19 and TRBJ1-2, the CDR3 gives the full variable domain: DGGITQSPKYLFRKEGQNVTLSCEQNLNHDAMYWYRQDPGQGLRLIYYSQIVNDFQKGDIAEGYSVSREKKESFPLTVTSAQKNPTAFYLCASTVGGENGYTFGSGTRLTVV.

This rearrangement joins TRBV25-1 to TRBJ2-5; 11 positions agree with TRBD2. V was clipped by 3 bases and J by 2 bases; unmatched bases: 2. Germline-derived CDR1 and CDR2 are MGHDK and SYGVNS. The CDR3 spans 15 residues. CDR3 sequence (DNA): TGTGCCAGCAGTGAGGTAGCGGGAGGGCAAGAGACCCAGTACTTC. It translates to CASSEVAGGQETQYF.

The gene calls are TRBV5-1 and TRBJ1-1, with D hard to call. The germline gives CDR1 SGHRS, CDR2 YFSETQ. This CDR3 is 14 amino acids long. Trimming took off 4 bases at V and 3 bases at J, with 13 bases between the two ends. The CDR3 bases are TGCGCCAGCAGCACTACCGGGAGATACACTGAAGCTTTCTTT. This codes for CASSTTGRYTEAFF.

The chain joins TRBV7-6 to TRBJ2-5; no clear D. The CDR3 runs to 17 residues. CDR1 and CDR2 from the germline V gene are SGHVS and FNYEAQ. The ends were cut back, 5 bases at V and 2 bases at J, with 21 bases in the middle. The CDR3, as DNA: TGTGCCAGCAGCGTAACGAGCTCTCGACTGCAACAAGAGACCCAGTACTTC. Its translation is CASSVTSSRLQQETQYF. The entire variable domain, with the rest obtained from reference TRBV7-6 and TRBJ2-5, is as follows: GAGVSQSPRYKVTKRGQDVALRCDPISGHVSLYWYRQALGQGPEFLTYFNYEAQQDKSGLPNDRFSAERPEGSISTLTIQRTEQRDSAMYRCASSVTSSRLQQETQYFGPGTRLLVL.

V is TRBV5-4 and J is TRBJ2-1; D is perhaps TRBD2 (6 bases). Germline CDR1 and CDR2: SGHNT and YYREEE (reference sequence). Between the trimmed V and J ends, which lost 4 bases and 10 bases, there was a span of 15 bases. This CDR3 spans 13 amino acids. In DNA form, the CDR3 reads TGTGCCAGCAGCGCGGACTACCTACGGGAGCAGTTCTTC. This gives the protein CASSADYLREQFF.

V is TRBV7-2 and J is TRBJ1-3; 7 bases are a match to TRBD1. The V gene end was trimmed by 0 bases and the J gene end by 0 bases; junction bases not matched to a gene: 2. Germline lookup yields CDR1 SGHTA and CDR2 FQGNSA. The CDR3 runs 16 residues. CDR3 residues: CASSLAPGGSGNTIYF. The DNA of the CDR3 is TGTGCCAGCAGCTTAGCCCCAGGGGGCTCTGGAAACACCATATATTTT. The full variable domain, completed using reference TRBV7-2 and TRBJ1-3, is GAGVSQSPSNKVTEKGKDVELRCDPISGHTALYWYRQSLGQGLEFLIYFQGNSAPDKSGLPSDRFSAERTGGSVSTLTIQRTQQEDSAVYLCASSLAPGGSGNTIYFGEGSWLTVV.

The V call is TRBV6-4, the J call TRBJ2-3; D may be TRBD1 or TRBD2 (5 bases each). V lost 4 bases and J lost 4, with 12 bases in between. The CDR3 is 14 amino acids. The germline V gene encodes CDR1 MRHNA and CDR2 SNTAGT. The chain's CDR3 is CASSVEGSADTQYF. The CDR3 region has the DNA TGTGCCAGCAGTGTAGAGGGGAGCGCAGATACGCAGTATTTT.

This clone was detected only a few times. The CDR3 region is CASSRRTSGTDTQYF. In nucleotides, the CDR3 is TGTGCCAGCAGCCGGCGGACTAGCGGCACAGATACGCAGTATTTT. The genes are TRBV27 and TRBJ2-3; TRBD2 aligns across 9 bases. Germline assignment: CDR1 MNHEY and CDR2 SMNVEV (reference sequence). V trimming: 6 bases; J trimming: 1 base; junction bases outside the gene matches: 5. The CDR3 has 15 residues.

The CDR3 nucleotides are TGTGCCAGCAGCCAACACCTGAACACTGAAGCTTTCTTT. It is translated as CASSQHLNTEAFF. The gene calls are TRBV9 and TRBJ1-1; unclear D gene. The CDR3 length is 13 residues. V dropped 4 bases and J dropped 0 bases, with 7 bases sitting between them. The germline V gene encodes CDR1 SGDLS and CDR2 YYNGEE. Full variable domain (rest looked up from reference TRBV9 and TRBJ1-1): DSGVTQTPKHLITATGQRVTLRCSPRSGDLSVYWYQQSLDQGLQFLIQYYNGEERAKGNILERFSAQQFPDLHSELNLSSLELGDSALYFCASSQHLNTEAFFGQGTRLTVV.

The chain employs TRBV7-9 and TRBJ2-5; D gene uncertain. V was clipped by 3 bases and J by 5 bases, with 7 bases between them. Germline CDR1 SEHNR, CDR2 FQNEAQ (reference sequence). The CDR3 runs 12 residues. This chain's CDR3 is CASSFDLETQYF. The DNA of the CDR3 is TGTGCCAGCAGCTTCGACTTGGAGACCCAGTACTTC.

The rearrangement links TRBV9 to TRBJ1-1; D is undetermined. This CDR3 has 13 residues. V was pared by 0 bases and J by 1 base, with 4 bases between. Germline V CDR1 and CDR2: SGDLS, YYNGEE. The CDR3: CASSVGSNTEAFF. Here the CDR3 DNA reads TGTGCCAGCAGCGTAGGTTCGAACACTGAAGCTTTCTTT.

The table lists this clone with a few counts. The chain has TRBV19 and TRBJ2-3; tentatively, D is TRBD1 (6 bases). With 7 bases removed from V and 2 bases from J, the gap between germline ends came to 7 bases. This CDR3 has 12 amino acids. Germline lookup yields CDR1 LNHDA and CDR2 SQIVND (reference sequence). Written as DNA, the CDR3 is TGTGCCAGTACAGGGGACACAGATACGCAGTATTTT. Protein product: CASTGDTDTQYF.

This sequence joins TRBV10-3 and TRBJ2-5, with 7 nucleotides matching TRBD1. Trimming at V came to 3 bases and at J to 7 bases, leaving 8 bases not matched to a gene. This CDR3 has 14 residues. Germline CDR1 and CDR2: ENHRY and SYGVKD. The CDR3: CAISDLDRSSTQYF. CDR3 nucleotides: TGTGCCATCAGTGACTTGGACAGGTCATCGACCCAGTACTTC.

The chain links TRBV30 to TRBJ2-6, with D possibly being TRBD1 (5 bases). CDR3 length: 15 residues. Germline-derived CDR1 and CDR2 are GTSNPN and SVGIG (reference sequence). V was clipped by 4 bases and J by 0 bases, with 10 bases between them. CDR3 bases: TGTGCCTGGAACCTTGACAGCTCTGGGGCCAACGTCCTGACTTTC. Its translation: CAWNLDSSGANVLTF.

This clone was picked up a small number of times. V and J are TRBV4-2 and TRBJ1-1; 10 bases are shared with TRBD1. This CDR3 has 16 amino acids. Losses at the gene ends were 4 bases for V and 4 bases for J; bases not matched to a gene: 9. Germline CDR1 LGHNA, CDR2 YNFKEQ. CDR3 sequence: CASSPGTGEASTEAFF. The DNA of the CDR3 is TGTGCCAGCAGCCCAGGGACAGGGGAGGCGAGCACTGAAGCTTTCTTT.